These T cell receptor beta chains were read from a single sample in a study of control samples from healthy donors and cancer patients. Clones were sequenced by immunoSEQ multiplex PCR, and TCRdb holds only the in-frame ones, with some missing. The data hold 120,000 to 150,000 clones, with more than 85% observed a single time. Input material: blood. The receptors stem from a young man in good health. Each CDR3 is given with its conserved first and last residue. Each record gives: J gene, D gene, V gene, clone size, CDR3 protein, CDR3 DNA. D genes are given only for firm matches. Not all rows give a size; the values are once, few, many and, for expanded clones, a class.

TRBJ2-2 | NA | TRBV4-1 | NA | CASSISQGYSPGELFF | TGCGCCAGCAGCATAAGTCAGGGTTACTCCCCGGGGGAGCTGTTTTTT
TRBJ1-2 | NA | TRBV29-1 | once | CSVEDSANYGYTF | TGCAGCGTTGAAGATTCAGCTAACTATGGCTACACCTTC
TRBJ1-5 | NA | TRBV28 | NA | CASSFTGRNSNQPQHF | TGTGCCAGCAGTTTTACGGGGCGAAATAGCAATCAGCCCCAGCATTTT
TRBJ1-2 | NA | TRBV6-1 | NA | CASSDTGTEYGYTF | TGTGCCAGCAGTGACACCGGGACGGAGTATGGCTACACCTTC
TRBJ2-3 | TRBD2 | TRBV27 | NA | CASRGLAVLKADTQYF | TGTGCCAGCAGAGGACTAGCGGTCTTAAAGGCAGATACGCAGTATTTT
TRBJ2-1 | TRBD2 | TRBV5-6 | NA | CASSLDGWGRDNEQFF | TGTGCCAGCAGCTTGGATGGGTGGGGGAGGGACAATGAGCAGTTCTTC
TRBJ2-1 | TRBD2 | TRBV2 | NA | CASCGTSTGEQFF | TGTGCCAGCTGCGGGACTAGCACGGGTGAGCAGTTCTTC
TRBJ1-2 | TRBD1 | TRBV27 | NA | CASSLSQGASGYTF | TGTGCCAGCAGTTTAAGTCAGGGGGCATCTGGCTACACCTTC
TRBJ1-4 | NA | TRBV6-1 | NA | CASSEEAEKLFF | TGTGCCAGCAGTGAAGAGGCAGAAAAACTGTTTTTT
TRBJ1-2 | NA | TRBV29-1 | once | CSVDGDSGVYGYTF | TGCAGCGTTGACGGTGACAGCGGGGTCTATGGCTACACCTTC
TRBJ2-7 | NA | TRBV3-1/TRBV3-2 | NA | CASSQDRDGYEQYF | TGTGCCAGCAGCCAAGACAGGGACGGGTACGAGCAGTACTTC
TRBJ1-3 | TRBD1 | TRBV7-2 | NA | CASSLTGTVGSGNTIYF | TGTGCCAGCAGCTTAACGGGGACAGTGGGCTCTGGAAACACCATATATTTT
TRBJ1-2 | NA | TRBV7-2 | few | CASSLEARNYGYTF | TGTGCCAGCAGCTTAGAGGCCAGGAACTATGGCTACACCTTC
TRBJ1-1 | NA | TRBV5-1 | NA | CASSSGRGDTEAFF | TGCGCCAGCAGCTCTGGACGGGGTGACACTGAAGCTTTCTTT
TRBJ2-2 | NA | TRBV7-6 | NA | CASSVETGLNTGELFF | TGTGCCAGCAGCGTAGAGACAGGCCTGAACACCGGGGAGCTGTTTTTT
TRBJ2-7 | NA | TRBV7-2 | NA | CASSFGGDYEQYF | TGTGCCAGCAGCTTCGGAGGGGACTACGAGCAGTACTTC
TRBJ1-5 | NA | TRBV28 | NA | CASSLGSNQPQHF | TGTGCCAGCTCCCTCGGAAGCAATCAGCCCCAGCATTTT
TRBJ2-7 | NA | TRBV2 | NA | CASSEALGTYTSYEQYF | TGTGCCAGCAGTGAAGCGCTTGGGACATACACCTCCTACGAGCAGTACTTC
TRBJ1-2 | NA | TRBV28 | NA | CAGSDPLAGYTF | TGTGCCGGCAGTGACCCCCTGGCTGGCTACACCTTC
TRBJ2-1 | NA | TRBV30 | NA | CAWSGIDEQFF | TGTGCCTGGAGTGGGATCGATGAGCAGTTCTTC
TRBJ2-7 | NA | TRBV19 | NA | CASSIIGVGQVYEQYF | TGTGCCAGTAGTATAATTGGGGTTGGGCAGGTCTACGAGCAGTACTTC
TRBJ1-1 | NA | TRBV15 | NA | CATSRDKGVTEAFF | TGTGCCACCAGCAGAGATAAAGGGGTCACTGAAGCTTTCTTT